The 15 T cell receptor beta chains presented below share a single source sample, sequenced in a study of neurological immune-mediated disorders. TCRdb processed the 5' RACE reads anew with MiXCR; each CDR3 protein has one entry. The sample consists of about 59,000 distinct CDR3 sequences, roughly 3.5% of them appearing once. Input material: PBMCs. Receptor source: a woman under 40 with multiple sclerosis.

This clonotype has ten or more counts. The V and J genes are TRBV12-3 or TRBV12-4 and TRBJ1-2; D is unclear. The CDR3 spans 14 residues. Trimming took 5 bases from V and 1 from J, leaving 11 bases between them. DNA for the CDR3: TGTGCCAGCAGTCCCGGAAACTTTAACTATGGCTACACCTTC. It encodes CASSPGNFNYGYTF.

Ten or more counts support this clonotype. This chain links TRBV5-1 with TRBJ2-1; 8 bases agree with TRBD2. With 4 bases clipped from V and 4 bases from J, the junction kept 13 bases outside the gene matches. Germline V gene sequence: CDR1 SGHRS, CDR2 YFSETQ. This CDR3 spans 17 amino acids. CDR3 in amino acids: CASSLGEGGRRYNEQFF. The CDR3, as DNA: TGCGCCAGCAGCCTCGGAGAGGGCGGGAGGAGGTACAATGAGCAGTTCTTC.

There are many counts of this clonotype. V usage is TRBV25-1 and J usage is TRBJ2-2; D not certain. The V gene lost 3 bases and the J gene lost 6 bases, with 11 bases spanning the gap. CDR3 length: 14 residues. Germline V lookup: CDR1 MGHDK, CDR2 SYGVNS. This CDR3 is CASSDVGFSGELFF. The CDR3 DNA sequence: TGTGCCAGCAGTGATGTGGGCTTTTCCGGGGAGCTGTTTTTT. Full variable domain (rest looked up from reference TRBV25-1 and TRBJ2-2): EADIYQTPRYLVIGTGKKITLECSQTMGHDKMYWYQQDPGMELHLIHYSYGVNSTEKGDLSSESTVSRIRTEHFPLTLESARPSHTSQYLCASSDVGFSGELFFGEGSRLTVL.

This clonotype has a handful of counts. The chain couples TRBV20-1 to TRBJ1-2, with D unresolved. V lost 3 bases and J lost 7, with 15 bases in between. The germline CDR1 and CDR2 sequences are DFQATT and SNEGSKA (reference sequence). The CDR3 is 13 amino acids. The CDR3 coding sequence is TGCAGTGCTAGTGACCGAAGTGGGGTTGGCTACACCTTC. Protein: CSASDRSGVGYTF.

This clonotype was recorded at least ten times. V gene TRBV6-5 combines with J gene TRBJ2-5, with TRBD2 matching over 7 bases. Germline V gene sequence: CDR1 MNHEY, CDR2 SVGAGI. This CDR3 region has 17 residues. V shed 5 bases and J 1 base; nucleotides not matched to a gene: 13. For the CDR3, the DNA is TGTGCCAGCAGTCGCCGGGCGGGAGTAGGAGGCCAAGAGACCCAGTACTTC. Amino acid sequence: CASSRRAGVGGQETQYF.

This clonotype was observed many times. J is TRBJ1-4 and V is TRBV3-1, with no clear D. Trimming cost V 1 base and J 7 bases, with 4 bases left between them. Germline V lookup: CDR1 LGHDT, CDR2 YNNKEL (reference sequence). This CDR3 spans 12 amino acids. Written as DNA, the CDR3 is TGTGCCAGCAGCCAAGTGACTGAAAAACTGTTTTTT. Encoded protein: CASSQVTEKLFF.

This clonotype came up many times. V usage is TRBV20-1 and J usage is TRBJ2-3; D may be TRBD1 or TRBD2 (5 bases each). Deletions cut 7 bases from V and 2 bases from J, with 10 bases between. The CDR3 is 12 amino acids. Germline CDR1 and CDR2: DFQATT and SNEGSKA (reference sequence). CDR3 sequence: CSGRESTDTQYF. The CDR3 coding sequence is TGCAGTGGCAGGGAGTCCACAGATACGCAGTATTTT.

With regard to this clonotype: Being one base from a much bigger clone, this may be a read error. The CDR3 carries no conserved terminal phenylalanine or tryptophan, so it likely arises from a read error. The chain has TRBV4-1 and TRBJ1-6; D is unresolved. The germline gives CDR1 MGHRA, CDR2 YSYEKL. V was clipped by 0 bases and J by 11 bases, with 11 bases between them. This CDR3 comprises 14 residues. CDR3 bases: TGCGCCAGCAGCCAAGAGAAAACCACTCCACCCCTCCACTAT. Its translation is CASSQEKTTPPLHY.

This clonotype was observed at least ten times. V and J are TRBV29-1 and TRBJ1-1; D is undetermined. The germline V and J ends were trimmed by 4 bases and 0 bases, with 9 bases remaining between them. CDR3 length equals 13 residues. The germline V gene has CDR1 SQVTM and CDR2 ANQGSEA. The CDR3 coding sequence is TGCAGCGTTGGACGGCTCATGAACACTGAAGCTTTCTTT. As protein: CSVGRLMNTEAFF.

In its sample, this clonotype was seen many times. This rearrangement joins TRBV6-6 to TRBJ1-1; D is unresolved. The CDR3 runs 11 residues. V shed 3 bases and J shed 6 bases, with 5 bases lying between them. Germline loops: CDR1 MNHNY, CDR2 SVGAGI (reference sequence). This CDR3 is CASSYHAEAFF. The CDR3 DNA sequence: TGTGCCAGCAGTTATCACGCTGAAGCTTTCTTT.

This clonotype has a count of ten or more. CDR3 region: CAISDSSGGPFGTDTQYF. In nucleotides, the CDR3 is TGTGCCATCAGTGATTCTAGCGGGGGTCCCTTCGGCACAGATACGCAGTATTTT. The chain couples TRBV10-3 to TRBJ2-3, with 10 bases lining up with TRBD2. Germline CDR1 ENHRY, CDR2 SYGVKD. The CDR3 contains 18 residues. V trimming: 3 bases; J trimming: 1 base; junction bases outside the gene matches: 10.

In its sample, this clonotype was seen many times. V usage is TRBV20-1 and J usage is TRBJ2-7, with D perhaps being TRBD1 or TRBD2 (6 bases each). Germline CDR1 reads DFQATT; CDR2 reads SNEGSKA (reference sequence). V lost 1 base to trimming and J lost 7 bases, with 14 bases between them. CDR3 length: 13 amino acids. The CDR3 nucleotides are TGCAGTGCTAGAGTGGGGGGCGCGTGGGAGCAGTACTTC. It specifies CSARVGGAWEQYF.

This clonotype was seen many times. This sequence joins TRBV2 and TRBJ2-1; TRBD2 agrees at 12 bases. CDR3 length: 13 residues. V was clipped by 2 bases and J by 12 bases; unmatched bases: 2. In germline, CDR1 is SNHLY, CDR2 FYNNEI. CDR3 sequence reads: CASSELAGGRQFF. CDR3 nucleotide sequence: TGTGCCAGCAGTGAACTAGCGGGGGGGCGGCAGTTCTTC.

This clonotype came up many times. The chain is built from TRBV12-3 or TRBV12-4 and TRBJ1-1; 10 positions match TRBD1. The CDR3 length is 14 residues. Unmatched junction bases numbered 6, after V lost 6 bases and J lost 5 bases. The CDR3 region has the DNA TGTGCCAGCAGCCCCCGGACAGGGGGGACTGAAGCTTTCTTT. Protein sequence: CASSPRTGGTEAFF.

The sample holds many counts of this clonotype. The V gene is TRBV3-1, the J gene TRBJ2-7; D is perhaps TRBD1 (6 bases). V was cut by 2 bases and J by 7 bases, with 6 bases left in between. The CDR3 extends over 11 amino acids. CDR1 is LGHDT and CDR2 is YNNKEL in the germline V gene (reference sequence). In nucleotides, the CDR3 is TGTGCCAGCAGCCAACAGGGGGAGCAGTACTTC. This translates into CASSQQGEQYF.